A selection of T cell receptor beta chains follows, all from one sample in a study of T cell responses to AZD1222 COVID-19 vaccine. The repertoire was sequenced with immunoSEQ multiplex PCR; TCRdb's copy has only in-frame clones and lacks some. The sample contains around 130,000 clones, about 90% of which appear only once. The sample was peripheral blood, taken on day 0 of AZD1222 vaccination. The source of these receptors is an adult in good health. Both conserved end residues are part of each CDR3. Fields, in order: clone size, V gene, D gene, J gene, CDR3 protein, CDR3 DNA. The D gene is left open where the match is weak. Part of the rows lack a size; the others show once, few, many or a class for expanded clones.

clone size: NA; V gene: TRBV19; D gene: NA; J gene: TRBJ2-6; CDR3 protein: CASSIQRNAGANVLTF; CDR3 DNA: TGTGCCAGTAGTATTCAACGGAATGCTGGGGCCAACGTCCTGACTTTC
clone size: NA; V gene: TRBV11-2; D gene: TRBD1; J gene: TRBJ1-5; CDR3 protein: CASSPDRGDNQPQHF; CDR3 DNA: TGTGCCAGCAGCCCCGACAGGGGAGACAATCAGCCCCAGCATTTT
clone size: NA; V gene: TRBV10-3; D gene: NA; J gene: TRBJ2-7; CDR3 protein: CAISELGAEQYF; CDR3 DNA: TGTGCCATCAGTGAGTTGGGGGCCGAGCAGTACTTC
clone size: NA; V gene: TRBV2; D gene: NA; J gene: TRBJ2-3; CDR3 protein: CASVRQISSTDTQYF; CDR3 DNA: TGTGCCAGCGTTAGACAGATCTCTAGCACAGATACGCAGTATTTT
clone size: NA; V gene: TRBV18; D gene: NA; J gene: TRBJ1-6; CDR3 protein: CASSPPGRSILHF; CDR3 DNA: TGTGCCAGCTCACCACCCGGCAGGAGTATTCTCCACTTT
clone size: NA; V gene: TRBV10-3; D gene: NA; J gene: TRBJ1-6; CDR3 protein: CAISPESSYNSPLHF; CDR3 DNA: TGTGCCATCAGCCCAGAGAGCTCCTATAATTCACCCCTCCACTTT
clone size: NA; V gene: TRBV2; D gene: NA; J gene: TRBJ2-1; CDR3 protein: CASGGEYEQFF; CDR3 DNA: TGTGCCAGCGGAGGGGAGTATGAGCAGTTCTTC
clone size: NA; V gene: TRBV24-1; D gene: TRBD1; J gene: TRBJ1-1; CDR3 protein: CATSEGTGSNTEAFF; CDR3 DNA: TGTGCCACCAGTGAGGGGACAGGGTCGAACACTGAAGCTTTCTTT
clone size: NA; V gene: TRBV5-1; D gene: TRBD1; J gene: TRBJ2-4; CDR3 protein: CASSPRFGLQGALGIQYF; CDR3 DNA: TGCGCCAGCAGCCCCCGCTTTGGGCTTCAGGGGGCTTTAGGGATTCAGTACTTC
clone size: NA; V gene: TRBV14; D gene: NA; J gene: TRBJ1-3; CDR3 protein: CASSQDRAGNTIYF; CDR3 DNA: TGTGCCAGCAGCCAAGATCGTGCTGGAAACACCATATATTTT
clone size: NA; V gene: TRBV5-1; D gene: TRBD2; J gene: TRBJ2-5; CDR3 protein: CASSEGLAGAETQYF; CDR3 DNA: TGCGCCAGCAGCGAAGGACTAGCGGGAGCAGAGACCCAGTACTTC
clone size: NA; V gene: TRBV2; D gene: NA; J gene: TRBJ2-6; CDR3 protein: CAQGDSGANVLTF; CDR3 DNA: TGTGCCCAAGGGGACTCTGGGGCCAACGTCCTGACTTTC
clone size: NA; V gene: TRBV9; D gene: NA; J gene: TRBJ1-6; CDR3 protein: CASSAREGVGDSPLHF; CDR3 DNA: TGTGCCAGCAGCGCTAGAGAGGGGGTTGGGGATTCACCCCTCCACTTT
clone size: NA; V gene: TRBV11-2; D gene: NA; J gene: TRBJ1-1; CDR3 protein: CASSLAGWTEAFF; CDR3 DNA: TGTGCCAGCAGCTTAGCGGGATGGACTGAAGCTTTCTTT
clone size: NA; V gene: TRBV19; D gene: NA; J gene: TRBJ2-5; CDR3 protein: CASSFSWGRGETQYF; CDR3 DNA: TGTGCCAGTAGCTTTAGTTGGGGACGAGGAGAGACCCAGTACTTC
clone size: NA; V gene: TRBV7-3; D gene: TRBD1; J gene: TRBJ2-1; CDR3 protein: CASSPQGHRGSSYNEQFF; CDR3 DNA: TGTGCCAGCAGCCCCCAGGGACACAGGGGAAGCTCCTACAATGAGCAGTTCTTC
clone size: once; V gene: TRBV5-3; D gene: NA; J gene: TRBJ1-5; CDR3 protein: CARSLEVYPGHSNQPQHF; CDR3 DNA: TGTGCCAGAAGCTTGGAGGTTTATCCAGGCCATAGCAATCAGCCCCAGCATTTT
clone size: NA; V gene: TRBV19; D gene: NA; J gene: TRBJ2-1; CDR3 protein: CASSITGGYYNEQFF; CDR3 DNA: TGTGCCAGTAGTATTACTGGGGGATACTACAATGAGCAGTTCTTC
clone size: NA; V gene: TRBV5-1; D gene: NA; J gene: TRBJ1-4; CDR3 protein: CASSLAGQNEKLFF; CDR3 DNA: TGCGCCAGCAGCTTGGCGGGGCAGAATGAAAAACTGTTTTTT
clone size: NA; V gene: TRBV3-1/TRBV3-2; D gene: TRBD1; J gene: TRBJ1-2; CDR3 protein: CASSQWGQAGPYGYTF; CDR3 DNA: TGTGCCAGCAGCCAATGGGGACAGGCCGGGCCCTATGGCTACACCTTC
clone size: NA; V gene: TRBV24-1; D gene: NA; J gene: TRBJ2-7; CDR3 protein: CATSGRGDEQYF; CDR3 DNA: TGTGCCACCAGTGGAAGAGGGGATGAGCAGTACTTC
clone size: NA; V gene: TRBV15; D gene: TRBD2; J gene: TRBJ2-3; CDR3 protein: CATAPSGRNTDTQYF; CDR3 DNA: TGTGCCACCGCTCCCAGCGGGAGGAACACAGATACGCAGTATTTT
clone size: NA; V gene: TRBV2; D gene: NA; J gene: TRBJ1-2; CDR3 protein: CASSEGGYGYTF; CDR3 DNA: TGTGCCAGCAGTGAAGGAGGCTATGGCTACACCTTC
clone size: few; V gene: TRBV19; D gene: TRBD1; J gene: TRBJ1-2; CDR3 protein: CASGGTGESGGYTF; CDR3 DNA: TGTGCCAGTGGAGGGACAGGAGAATCGGGAGGCTACACCTTC
clone size: NA; V gene: TRBV9; D gene: NA; J gene: TRBJ1-3; CDR3 protein: CASSVYGSNTIYF; CDR3 DNA: TGTGCCAGCAGCGTGTATGGGAGTAACACCATATATTTT
clone size: few; V gene: TRBV14; D gene: NA; J gene: TRBJ2-3; CDR3 protein: CASSQNLGSTDTQYF; CDR3 DNA: TGTGCCAGCAGCCAAAACCTGGGAAGCACAGATACGCAGTATTTT
clone size: NA; V gene: TRBV27; D gene: NA; J gene: TRBJ2-5; CDR3 protein: CASSRRTNQETQYF; CDR3 DNA: TGTGCCAGCAGCCGTAGGACAAACCAAGAGACCCAGTACTTC
clone size: few; V gene: TRBV6-5; D gene: NA; J gene: TRBJ1-6; CDR3 protein: CASSYSRTVNSPLHF; CDR3 DNA: TGTGCCAGCAGTTACTCGAGGACAGTTAATTCACCCCTCCACTTT
clone size: NA; V gene: TRBV7-9; D gene: NA; J gene: TRBJ2-1; CDR3 protein: CASSETRGANEQFF; CDR3 DNA: TGTGCCAGCAGCGAGACTAGGGGGGCGAATGAGCAGTTCTTC
clone size: once; V gene: TRBV20-1; D gene: NA; J gene: TRBJ1-1; CDR3 protein: CSARTPTEAFF; CDR3 DNA: TGCAGTGCCCGAACGCCCACTGAAGCTTTCTTT
clone size: NA; V gene: TRBV18; D gene: NA; J gene: TRBJ2-6; CDR3 protein: CASSPSGANVLTF; CDR3 DNA: TGTGCCAGCTCACCGTCTGGGGCCAACGTCCTGACTTTC
clone size: NA; V gene: TRBV10-2; D gene: TRBD1; J gene: TRBJ1-6; CDR3 protein: CASSDDSGDSYNSPLHF; CDR3 DNA: TGCGCCAGCAGTGATGATAGTGGGGACAGCTATAATTCACCCCTCCACTTT
clone size: NA; V gene: TRBV28; D gene: TRBD1; J gene: TRBJ1-6; CDR3 protein: CASSKDRWTSPLHF; CDR3 DNA: TGTGCCAGCAGTAAGGACAGGTGGACTTCACCCCTCCACTTT
clone size: once; V gene: TRBV27; D gene: TRBD1; J gene: TRBJ2-2; CDR3 protein: CASNLQGPTGELFF; CDR3 DNA: TGTGCCAGCAACCTACAGGGGCCCACCGGGGAGCTGTTTTTT
clone size: NA; V gene: TRBV5-6; D gene: NA; J gene: TRBJ2-7; CDR3 protein: CASSPPLEGAYEQYF; CDR3 DNA: TGTGCCAGCAGCCCACCGCTAGAAGGGGCCTACGAGCAGTACTTC
clone size: NA; V gene: TRBV10-3; D gene: NA; J gene: TRBJ1-2; CDR3 protein: CAISETGGNYGYTF; CDR3 DNA: TGTGCCATCAGTGAGACCGGGGGGAACTATGGCTACACCTTC
clone size: NA; V gene: TRBV6-5; D gene: NA; J gene: TRBJ2-1; CDR3 protein: CASSRQLSSYNEQFF; CDR3 DNA: TGTGCCAGCAGTAGACAGTTGAGCTCCTACAATGAGCAGTTCTTC
clone size: NA; V gene: TRBV18; D gene: TRBD2; J gene: TRBJ2-1; CDR3 protein: CASSPPSGSLINEQFF; CDR3 DNA: TGTGCCAGCTCACCACCTAGCGGGAGCTTAATTAATGAGCAGTTCTTC
clone size: NA; V gene: TRBV5-1; D gene: TRBD1; J gene: TRBJ2-5; CDR3 protein: CASSLDRAQETQYF; CDR3 DNA: TGCGCCAGCAGCTTAGACAGGGCTCAAGAGACCCAGTACTTC
clone size: NA; V gene: TRBV9; D gene: NA; J gene: TRBJ1-2; CDR3 protein: CASSVVGGYGYTF; CDR3 DNA: TGTGCCAGCAGCGTAGTCGGAGGCTATGGCTACACCTTC
clone size: NA; V gene: TRBV9; D gene: NA; J gene: TRBJ1-4; CDR3 protein: CASSETSAGTLQGGLFF; CDR3 DNA: TGTGCCAGCAGCGAAACATCTGCGGGGACACTACAAGGAGGGCTGTTTTTT
clone size: NA; V gene: TRBV14; D gene: NA; J gene: TRBJ1-3; CDR3 protein: CASSFSTGGNTIYF; CDR3 DNA: TGTGCCAGCAGCTTTTCGACAGGTGGAAACACCATATATTTT
clone size: NA; V gene: TRBV7-5; D gene: NA; J gene: TRBJ2-6; CDR3 protein: CARSQPRCLDKTRGSGANVLTF; CDR3 DNA: TGTGCCAGAAGCCAGCCCAGGTGTTTGGACAAAACCCGGGGCTCTGGGGCCAACGTCCTGACTTTC
clone size: NA; V gene: TRBV5-1; D gene: NA; J gene: TRBJ2-7; CDR3 protein: CASSAQGRSSYEQYF; CDR3 DNA: TGCGCCAGCAGCGCACAGGGTAGGAGCTCCTACGAGCAGTACTTC
clone size: once; V gene: TRBV9; D gene: NA; J gene: TRBJ1-5; CDR3 protein: CASSLPEKGSNQPQHF; CDR3 DNA: TGTGCCAGCAGCCTCCCGGAAAAGGGTAGCAATCAGCCCCAGCATTTT
clone size: NA; V gene: TRBV2; D gene: NA; J gene: TRBJ1-6; CDR3 protein: CASRTDISPLHF; CDR3 DNA: TGTGCCAGCAGGACCGACATTTCACCCCTCCACTTT
clone size: NA; V gene: TRBV7-3; D gene: TRBD1; J gene: TRBJ1-1; CDR3 protein: CASSARDRGSFEAFF; CDR3 DNA: TGTGCCAGCAGCGCACGGGACAGGGGGTCGTTTGAAGCTTTCTTT
clone size: NA; V gene: TRBV3-1/TRBV3-2; D gene: NA; J gene: TRBJ1-6; CDR3 protein: CASSPIRIDNSPLHF; CDR3 DNA: TGTGCCAGCAGCCCGATCAGGATCGATAATTCACCCCTCCACTTT
clone size: NA; V gene: TRBV30; D gene: TRBD2; J gene: TRBJ2-1; CDR3 protein: CAWSVRGSGGFNEQFF; CDR3 DNA: TGTGCCTGGAGTGTGCGGGGGTCGGGGGGATTCAATGAGCAGTTCTTC
clone size: NA; V gene: TRBV12-3/TRBV12-4; D gene: NA; J gene: TRBJ2-7; CDR3 protein: CASSWGATGRYF; CDR3 DNA: TGTGCCAGCAGTTGGGGGGCGACAGGCCGGTACTTC
clone size: NA; V gene: TRBV28; D gene: NA; J gene: TRBJ2-2; CDR3 protein: CASSFAFSGTGELFF; CDR3 DNA: TGTGCCAGCAGTTTCGCGTTTTCGGGGACCGGGGAGCTGTTTTTT
clone size: NA; V gene: TRBV23-1; D gene: NA; J gene: TRBJ2-3; CDR3 protein: CASSHPGLPTDTQYF; CDR3 DNA: TGCGCCAGCAGTCATCCCGGACTACCCACAGATACGCAGTATTTT
clone size: NA; V gene: TRBV28; D gene: TRBD1; J gene: TRBJ1-2; CDR3 protein: CASSFPDRVNYGYTF; CDR3 DNA: TGTGCCAGCAGTTTCCCCGACAGGGTAAACTATGGCTACACCTTC
clone size: NA; V gene: TRBV7-3; D gene: NA; J gene: TRBJ2-3; CDR3 protein: CASSQTITDTQYF; CDR3 DNA: TGTGCCAGCAGCCAAACTATCACAGATACGCAGTATTTT
clone size: NA; V gene: TRBV28; D gene: NA; J gene: TRBJ1-3; CDR3 protein: CASSLLLATTGNTIYF; CDR3 DNA: TGTGCCAGCAGTTTATTACTTGCGACTACTGGAAACACCATATATTTT